This T cell receptor beta chain was recorded in a study of persistence of HIV-infected CD4 T cells. As for the study in general: Anti-CD3/anti-CD28 stimulation activated a higher proportion of cells than antigen stimulation, with lower memory fraction.

The CDR3 contains 15 residues. Unmatched junction bases numbered 11, after V lost 4 bases and J lost 7 bases. Germline V gene data show CDR1 as SGHRS and CDR2 as YFSETQ. This was the immunoSEQ version 4 assay in survey mode. Template was genomic DNA at around 9.7 ng/uL, with up to 1 ug used per sample. Here immunoSEQ multiplex PCR was the method, and the copy in TCRdb shows in-frame clones only, minus some. The sample lists approximately 45,000 clones; 85% to 90% were seen once. Findings and caveats of the study: Degenerate expanded CDR3beta sequences were enriched among CMV- and Gag-responding cells. TCRbeta richness was lower in CMV- and Gag-responding cells than in anti-CD3/anti-CD28-responding cells.

Nonspecific anti-CD3/anti-CD28 bead stimulation represents the broad CD4+ T cell repertoire. Responding CD4+ T cells were sorted by upregulation of both CD40 ligand and CD69. Details on this clone: Its target is unknown. The sample contains more than one DNA sequence encoding this CDR3.

The source is an adult woman with HIV who was CMV-seropositive. This chain connects TRBV5-1 to TRBJ1-5, with TRBD1 identical over 7 bases. Here the sequenced sample was CD4+ T cells sorted from PBMCs after approximately 18-hour stimulation, taken from a patient who received antiretroviral therapy. The CDR3 sequence: CASSLTGDKGQPQHF. The CDR3 region has the DNA TGCGCCAGCAGCCTTACAGGGGACAAAGGGCAGCCCCAGCATTTT. The whole variable domain, filled in from reference TRBV5-1 and TRBJ1-5, reads KAGVTQTPRYLIKTRGQQVTLSCSPISGHRSVSWYQQTPGQGLQFLFEYFSETQRNKGNFPGRFSGRQFSNSRSEMNVSTLELGDSALYLCASSLTGDKGQPQHFGDGTRLSIL.